These T cell receptor beta chains were read from a single sample in a study of blood T cell repertoires in COVID-19. The assay was immunoSEQ multiplex PCR, and TCRdb's table has in-frame clones only and misses some. This sample yields 85,000 to 130,000 clones, of which over 80% are seen a single time; roughly 15% belongs to the top ten. Specimen: peripheral blood. The receptors stem from a middle-aged man with acute or convalescent COVID-19. Both conserved end residues are part of each CDR3. D genes are given only for firm matches. The size entry is marked missing in some rows and otherwise reads once, few, many or a size class.

D	V	J	size	DNA	CDR3
-	TRBV30	TRBJ2-4	once	TGTGCCTGGAGTGCCGGAGGGGACATTCAGTACTTC	CAWSAGGDIQYF
TRBD1	TRBV5-1	TRBJ2-7	-	TGCGCCAGCAGTCTGACAGGGGGGGACTACGAGCAGTACTTC	CASSLTGGDYEQYF
-	TRBV30	TRBJ1-6	-	TGTGCCTGGAAATCAGCGCTGAGCTCCTATAATTCACCCCTCCACTTT	CAWKSALSSYNSPLHF
TRBD1	TRBV28	TRBJ1-5	-	TGTGCCAGCAGCCCGACAGGGAATTATCAGCCCCAGCATTTT	CASSPTGNYQPQHF
TRBD1	TRBV9	TRBJ1-4	-	TGTGCCAGCAGCCCACGGACAGGGGCTATTCGAGGAGAAAAACTGTTTTTT	CASSPRTGAIRGEKLFF
TRBD1	TRBV6-5	TRBJ2-7	-	TGTGCCAGCAGTAAGGGACAGCTCTACGAGCAGTACTTC	CASSKGQLYEQYF
-	TRBV5-4	TRBJ2-1	-	TGTGCCAGCAGCTCCCAGGATACCGGCAATCAGGAGTTCTTC	CASSSQDTGNQEFF
-	TRBV2	TRBJ2-1	-	TGTGCCAGCACATCCTACAATGAGCAGTTCTTC	CASTSYNEQFF
-	TRBV28	TRBJ2-3	-	TGTGCCAGCAGTCCCCCCCCGAGAGTTCGGAGCACAGATACGCAGTATTTT	CASSPPPRVRSTDTQYF
TRBD1	TRBV5-1	TRBJ1-5	once	TGCGCCAGCAGCTCAGGGGGCGCGAGCAATCAGCCCCAGCATTTT	CASSSGGASNQPQHF
-	TRBV6-5	TRBJ1-5	-	TGTGCCAGCAACACAGGCCTGAGCAATCAGCCCCAGCATTTT	CASNTGLSNQPQHF
-	TRBV5-4	TRBJ2-3	-	TGTGCCAGCAGCCCCGCCCCCGGGAGTGGAGATACGCAGTATTTT	CASSPAPGSGDTQYF
-	TRBV13	TRBJ2-7	-	TGTGCCAGCAGCTTAGGTCCAGGGTGGGAGCAGTACTTC	CASSLGPGWEQYF
-	TRBV5-1	TRBJ2-1	-	TGCGCCAGCAGCTTGGGGCCCCCTTACAATGAGCAGTTCTTC	CASSLGPPYNEQFF
TRBD2	TRBV11-3	TRBJ2-3	many	TGTGCCAGCAGCCCCTCTCTACGGCCGGGAGGGGGAGATACGCAGTATTTT	CASSPSLRPGGGDTQYF
-	TRBV4-2	TRBJ2-3	-	TGTGCCAGCAGCCAAGGCGGGGCCACAGATACGCAGTATTTT	CASSQGGATDTQYF
TRBD1	TRBV4-1	TRBJ2-1	-	TGCGCCAGCAGCCAAATTACGTTGGGACAGGGATACAATGAGCAGTTCTTC	CASSQITLGQGYNEQFF
-	TRBV11-3	TRBJ2-1	once	TGTGCCAGCAGCTTGGGGCCTGAGCAGTTCTTC	CASSLGPEQFF
-	TRBV19	TRBJ2-7	-	TGTGCCAGTAGTAACCGCGCGGCAGGGAACTACGAGCAGTACTTC	CASSNRAAGNYEQYF
-	TRBV11-3	TRBJ2-1	once	TGTGCCAGCAGCCGCGGGATTACCAATGAGCAGTTCTTC	CASSRGITNEQFF
-	TRBV2	TRBJ2-7	-	TGTGCCAGCAGTGAAGGTACTACCGCTCACGAGCAGTACTTC	CASSEGTTAHEQYF
TRBD2	TRBV14	TRBJ2-4	few	TGTGCCAGCAGCCAAGGGTCGACTAGCGGGAGGGAGAACATTCAGTACTTC	CASSQGSTSGRENIQYF
TRBD2	TRBV28	TRBJ2-3	-	TGTGCCAGCAGTTTCGACGGGACTAGCGGGGATACGCAGTATTTT	CASSFDGTSGDTQYF
TRBD2	TRBV18	TRBJ2-7	-	TGTGCCAGCTCACCAGCTAGCGGGAGATACGAGCAGTACTTC	CASSPASGRYEQYF
-	TRBV27	TRBJ2-6	-	TGTGCCAGCAGTTCCTTAATTCCCTCTCGAGCTGGGGCCAACGTCCTGACTTTC	CASSSLIPSRAGANVLTF
-	TRBV18	TRBJ1-5	-	TGTGCCAGCTCCTCAGGAGGGGATCAGCCCCAGCATTTT	CASSSGGDQPQHF
TRBD2	TRBV28	TRBJ2-7	-	TGTGCCAGCAGTCTCACTAGCGGGTTCTCGTACGAGCAGTACTTC	CASSLTSGFSYEQYF
-	TRBV9	TRBJ2-7	-	TGTGCCAGCAGCGTAGCTGGGCGCCCCTACGAGCAGTACTTC	CASSVAGRPYEQYF
TRBD1	TRBV5-1	TRBJ2-1	once	TGCGCCAGCAGCCGGGACAGCAGCTCCTACAATGAGCAGTTCTTC	CASSRDSSSYNEQFF
-	TRBV29-1	TRBJ2-1	-	TGCAGCGTGAGTGCAGGGTTGGATGACAATGAGCAGTTCTTC	CSVSAGLDDNEQFF
-	TRBV4-1	TRBJ1-6	-	TGCGCCAGCAGCCAGGGGGCGTTTAGTTCACCCCTCCACTTT	CASSQGAFSSPLHF
-	TRBV28	TRBJ1-2	-	TGTGCCAGCAGTGTCCAGGGGGGCTACACCTTC	CASSVQGGYTF
TRBD2	TRBV10-2	TRBJ2-1	-	TGCGCCAGCAGGCTAGCGGGAGGCAGGGAGCAGTTCTTC	CASRLAGGREQFF